The rows below give T cell receptor beta chains drawn from one sample of a study of neurological immune-mediated disorders. TCRdb ran MiXCR on the 5' RACE reads and lists one entry per CDR3 protein. The sample has more than 20,000 distinct CDR3 sequences; roughly 13% are singletons. Sequenced material: PBMCs. The origin of the receptors is a woman in her 40s with HTLV-1-associated myelopathy (HAM/TSP). CDR3s include the opening cysteine and the closing phenylalanine or tryptophan. The order of the fields is V gene, J gene, CDR3 protein.

>TRBV29-1|TRBJ1-2
CSVEQRELNYGYTF
>TRBV12-3/TRBV12-4|TRBJ1-2
CATGTGDGYTF
>TRBV3-1|TRBJ2-7
CASSQAEGPPYEQYF
>TRBV7-6|TRBJ2-1
CASSSRGGYYNEQFF
>TRBV5-6|TRBJ1-1
CASSFSGGTEAFF
>TRBV5-1|TRBJ2-1
CASSLQARSSNNEQFF
>TRBV11-2|TRBJ2-7
CASSFDLAGGREQYF
>TRBV5-1|TRBJ2-5
CASSLAAGASMNQESQYF
>TRBV7-9|TRBJ2-5
CASSPTGGEETQYF
>TRBV5-6|TRBJ2-5
CASSLGGGGETQYF
>TRBV5-7|TRBJ2-6
CASSFFWETGANVLTF
>TRBV3-1|TRBJ2-7
CASSQGDGTTSYEQYF
>TRBV5-1|TRBJ1-4
CASSSTGTGAEKLFF
>TRBV4-2|TRBJ1-2
CASSLRGDDGYTF
>TRBV20-1|TRBJ2-3
CSASPTTDTQYF
>TRBV29-1|TRBJ2-7
CSVGMDWYEQYF
>TRBV9|TRBJ2-1
CASSVAIAGAQDGSYNEQFF
>TRBV5-1|TRBJ2-5
CASSYGAGTETQYF
>TRBV18|TRBJ2-5
CASSPRTGGQETQYF
>TRBV18|TRBJ2-2
CASSRQSPGELFF
>TRBV24-1|TRBJ2-1
CATSDSTGDNEQFF
>TRBV20-1|TRBJ2-5
CSAAAEPQETQYF
>TRBV12-3/TRBV12-4|TRBJ1-5
CASSKTGGNQPQHF
>TRBV5-1|TRBJ1-1
CASGQEPFTEAFF
>TRBV2|TRBJ2-3
CASSEAGTYTQYF
>TRBV3-1|TRBJ2-3
CASSLAGGLGSADTQYF
>TRBV11-2|TRBJ2-1
CASSLVPRGMKNEQFF
>TRBV24-1|TRBJ2-1
CATSDSTSGSSYNEQFF
>TRBV9|TRBJ1-4
CASSAPTGTGYEKLFF
>TRBV12-3/TRBV12-4|TRBJ1-6
CASSTDRPPLHF
>TRBV4-2|TRBJ1-1
CASSFDAGHTEAFF
>TRBV27|.
CASKGGDRYEQYF
>TRBV2|TRBJ2-7
CASSELVGGATYEQYF
>TRBV24-1|TRBJ2-3
CATSAGVGGNTDTQYF
>TRBV5-6|TRBJ2-3
CASSLLLAGAYTQYF
>TRBV7-9|TRBJ1-2
CATYAGWVGYTF
>TRBV5-1|TRBJ1-5
CASSPDTSSNQPQHF
>TRBV6-5|TRBJ1-2
CANRMREGYGYTF
>TRBV5-1|TRBJ2-1
CASSLFGQNEQFF
>TRBV10-3|TRBJ1-2
CAISESLTGADGYTF
>TRBV10-3|TRBJ1-2
CAISKATGTQTNYGYTF
>TRBV20-1|TRBJ2-7
CSASRGQGLEQYF
>TRBV5-1|TRBJ2-1
CASSTGTGLNEQFF
>TRBV20-1|TRBJ2-1
CSASDTLVAGGQTYKEQFF
>TRBV5-1|TRBJ2-7
CASSLDRPPDEQYF